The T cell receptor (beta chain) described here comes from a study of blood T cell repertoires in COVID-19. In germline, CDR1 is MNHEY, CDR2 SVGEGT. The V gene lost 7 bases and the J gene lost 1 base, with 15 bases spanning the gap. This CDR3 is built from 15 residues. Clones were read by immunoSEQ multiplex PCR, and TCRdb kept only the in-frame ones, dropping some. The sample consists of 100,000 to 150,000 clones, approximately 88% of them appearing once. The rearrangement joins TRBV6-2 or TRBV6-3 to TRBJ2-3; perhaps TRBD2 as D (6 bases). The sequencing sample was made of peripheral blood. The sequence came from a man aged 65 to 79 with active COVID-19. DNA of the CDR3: TGTGCCAGCACCCCCTTAGCGGATGGCACAGATACGCAGTATTTT. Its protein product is CASTPLADGTDTQYF.